The 22 T cell receptor beta chains reported below all come from one sample, sequenced in a study of cytomegalovirus exposure and HLA in healthy donors. The PCR employed 60 Vbeta primers together with 13 Jbeta primers. TCRdb's copy holds only in-frame clones and misses some; the assay was immunoSEQ multiplex PCR. The sample has 150,000 to 200,000 clones; around 78% are singletons. Sequencing was done on a sample of PBMCs. The receptors come from a woman in her twenties or thirties in good health and CMV-seropositive.

The chain's CDR3 is CASSIRWGRDTGELFF. The CDR3 DNA is TGTGCCAGTAGTATACGTTGGGGCCGAGACACCGGGGAGCTGTTTTTT. The chain is built from TRBV19 and TRBJ2-2; TRBD1 might be the D (5 bases). V gave up 2 bases and J gave up 3 bases, with 13 bases separating them. The CDR3 extends over 16 amino acids. Germline V gives CDR1 LNHDA, CDR2 SQIVND (reference sequence).

This clone was picked up a small number of times. The rearrangement uses TRBV11-3 and TRBJ1-2, with D maybe TRBD1 (6 bases). The CDR3 has 14 amino acids. Germline V lookup: CDR1 SGHNT, CDR2 YENEEA. V was trimmed by 5 bases and J by 2 bases, leaving 12 bases between them. DNA for the CDR3: TGTGCCAGCAGCCCCCGTGGACAGAACTATGGCTACACCTTC. Protein sequence: CASSPRGQNYGYTF. Full variable domain (rest looked up from reference TRBV11-3 and TRBJ1-2): EAGVVQSPRYKIIEKKQPVAFWCNPISGHNTLYWYLQNLGQGPELLIRYENEEAVDDSQLPKDRFSAERLKGVDSTLKIQPAELGDSAVYLCASSPRGQNYGYTFGSGTRLTVV.

The chain employs TRBV5-1 and TRBJ1-1, with D possibly matching TRBD1 (6 bases). The CDR3 loop spans 13 amino acids. Germline CDR1 SGHRS, CDR2 YFSETQ. Trimming shortened V by 8 bases and J by 3 bases, and 14 bases separated the two germline ends. The CDR3 bases are TGCGCCAGTAGGATCAGGGGCGACACTGAAGCTTTCTTT. It specifies CASRIRGDTEAFF.

This rearrangement joins TRBV11-2 to TRBJ2-5; a weak D match, TRBD2 (5 bases). The ends were cut back, 1 base at V and 3 bases at J, with 12 bases in the middle. The CDR3 extends over 15 amino acids. Germline V gene data show CDR1 as SGHAT and CDR2 as FQNNGV. CDR3 residues: CASSLVVGVEETQYF. CDR3 DNA sequence: TGTGCCAGCAGCTTAGTGGTGGGAGTCGAAGAGACCCAGTACTTC.

This clone was seen once. V is TRBV7-6 and J is TRBJ1-6; 7 bases are shared with TRBD1. Germline V gene data show CDR1 as SGHVS and CDR2 as FNYEAQ. Unmatched junction bases numbered 6, after V lost 5 bases and J lost 5 bases. The CDR3 is made up of 15 amino acids. DNA of the CDR3: TGTGCCAGCAGCCCGACAGGGAAGAATAATTCACCCCTCCACTTT. The encoded protein is CASSPTGKNNSPLHF.

V and J are TRBV19 and TRBJ1-1; D is uncertain. Trimming cost V 6 bases and J 4 bases, with 12 bases left between them. The CDR3 has 13 residues. Germline lookup yields CDR1 LNHDA and CDR2 SQIVND (reference sequence). The CDR3: CASREAARTEAFF. The CDR3 DNA sequence: TGTGCCAGTAGAGAGGCTGCGCGCACTGAAGCTTTCTTT.

The genes are TRBV7-9 and TRBJ1-3; possible D gene TRBD1, 6 bases. Germline V gene sequence: CDR1 SEHNR, CDR2 FQNEAQ (reference sequence). Trimming took off 4 bases at V and 4 bases at J, with 20 bases between the two ends. The CDR3 contains 17 residues. In DNA form, the CDR3 reads TGTGCCAGCAGCTCCCGGGAGGGGGGGGCGCAAGGAAACACCATATATTTT. The encoded protein is CASSSREGGAQGNTIYF.

The chain combines TRBV12-5 with TRBJ1-3; the D gene is possibly TRBD1 (5 bases). Trimming stripped 4 bases from V and 4 bases from J, with 17 bases between. CDR1 and CDR2 from the germline V gene are LGHNT and FRNRAP. The CDR3 loop spans 16 amino acids. The DNA of the CDR3 is TGTGCTAGTGGTTCCCCTATAGGGGCGCGGGGAAACACCATATATTTT. Protein: CASGSPIGARGNTIYF.

V and J are TRBV6-5 and TRBJ2-3; 10 bases fit TRBD1. CDR3 length equals 15 residues. The V gene's germline CDR1 is MNHEY and CDR2 SVGAGI. J lost 3 bases, V lost 6 bases, and 6 bases had no gene match. The CDR3 DNA sequence: TGTGCCAGCAGCCGGAGGACAGGGGGGACAGATACGCAGTATTTT. Its translation: CASSRRTGGTDTQYF.

This clone was observed a few times. This chain uses TRBV9 with TRBJ2-3; 8 positions agree with TRBD2. Germline values: CDR1 SGDLS, CDR2 YYNGEE. J lost 4 bases, V lost 0 bases, and 1 base had no gene match. The CDR3 contains 14 residues. CDR3 loop: CASSVAGGADTQYF. In nucleotides, the CDR3 is TGTGCCAGCAGCGTAGCGGGGGGGGCAGATACGCAGTATTTT.

The chain employs TRBV11-3 and TRBJ1-1; no clear D gene. The germline CDR1 and CDR2 sequences are SGHNT and YENEEA. This CDR3 comprises 13 residues. The ends were cut back, 1 base at V and 3 bases at J, with 6 bases in the middle. The chain's CDR3 is CASSLVSDTEAFF. In nucleotides, the CDR3 is TGTGCCAGCAGCTTAGTGTCCGACACTGAAGCTTTCTTT.

The count of this clone is one. The chain carries TRBV16 and TRBJ2-7, with 11 bases aligning to TRBD1. The germline V gene has CDR1 KGHSY and CDR2 FQNENV. This CDR3 region has 15 residues. The junction had 2 bases not matched to a gene; V was cut back by 2 bases and J by 2 bases. CDR3 in DNA: TGTGCCAGCAGCCAACCGGGACAGGGGGCCTACGAGCAGTACTTC. Translating gives CASSQPGQGAYEQYF.

The rearrangement links TRBV4-1 to TRBJ2-3, with TRBD2 matching over 7 bases. CDR3 length: 17 residues. Germline V CDR1 and CDR2: MGHRA, YSYEKL. The junction had 9 bases not matched to a gene; V was cut back by 1 base and J by 2 bases. CDR3 in amino acids: CASSQGEGGPPTDTQYF. The CDR3 DNA reads as TGCGCCAGCAGCCAAGGCGAGGGAGGGCCCCCCACAGATACGCAGTATTTT.

The chain has TRBV7-6 and TRBJ2-2, with unresolved D. V shed 5 bases and J shed 0 bases, with 10 bases lying between them. The CDR3 contains 15 residues. Germline V gene data show CDR1 as SGHVS and CDR2 as FNYEAQ. For the CDR3, the DNA is TGTGCCAGCAGCCCTCGGTTCTCGAACACCGGGGAGCTGTTTTTT. This gives the protein CASSPRFSNTGELFF.

The rearrangement links TRBV19 to TRBJ1-1; D perhaps matches TRBD1 (6 bases). CDR3 size: 16 residues. Germline V lookup: CDR1 LNHDA, CDR2 SQIVND (reference sequence). The V gene lost 2 bases and the J gene lost 5 bases, with 18 bases spanning the gap. In DNA form, the CDR3 reads TGTGCCAGTAGTATAAACCGGGACACCCTATTAACTGAAGCTTTCTTT. As protein: CASSINRDTLLTEAFF.

The chain is built from TRBV5-1 and TRBJ1-6; D is ambiguous. Germline CDR1 SGHRS, CDR2 YFSETQ. Trimming cost V 10 bases and J 6 bases, with 14 bases left between them. This CDR3 comprises 13 residues. The CDR3 DNA reads TGCGCCTCCCAGGCCGATGTTAATTCACCCCTCCACTTT. It specifies CASQADVNSPLHF.

V usage is TRBV19 and J usage is TRBJ1-2, with TRBD1 identical over 7 bases. Trimming took 3 bases from V and 3 from J; bases not matched to a gene: 4. Germline values: CDR1 LNHDA, CDR2 SQIVND (reference sequence). The CDR3 covers 14 residues. The CDR3 reads CASSIYRGHYGYTF. The DNA of the CDR3 is TGTGCCAGTAGTATCTACAGGGGCCACTATGGCTACACCTTC.

The chain employs TRBV7-9 and TRBJ1-1, with TRBD1 matching 8 bases. The CDR3 runs to 12 residues. V was clipped by 5 bases and J by 11 bases; unmatched bases: 7. The germline V gene has CDR1 SEHNR and CDR2 FQNEAQ (reference sequence). The CDR3 loop reads CASSPDRVGAFF. CDR3 sequence (DNA): TGTGCCAGCAGCCCGGACAGGGTTGGGGCTTTCTTT.

J is TRBJ2-1 and V is TRBV11-2; 9 bases line up with TRBD2. The CDR3 is 16 amino acids. Germline loops: CDR1 SGHAT, CDR2 FQNNGV. The V segment lost 0 bases and the J segment 7 bases; nucleotides outside the gene matches: 7. CDR3 DNA: TGTGCCAGCAGCTTAGATCCAGCGGGGGGAGGGAATGAGCAGTTCTTC. Translated: CASSLDPAGGGNEQFF.

The chain recombines TRBV11-1 with TRBJ2-5, with 8 bases fitting TRBD1. The germline gives CDR1 SGHAT, CDR2 FQDESV (reference sequence). V lost 5 bases to trimming and J lost 3 bases; unmatched junction nucleotides: 8. The CDR3 has 15 amino acids. For the CDR3, the DNA is TGTGCCAGCAGCGTCCAGGGGGCCCCGGAAGAGACCCAGTACTTC. This codes for CASSVQGAPEETQYF.

The CDR3 region has the DNA TGTGCCAGCAGCGTAGACTTGGGGCTCGGGGCCAAAAACATTCAGTACTTC. It translates to CASSVDLGLGAKNIQYF. The chain joins TRBV9 to TRBJ2-4, with D possibly being TRBD1 (5 bases). The germline V gene has CDR1 SGDLS and CDR2 YYNGEE. The CDR3 spans 17 residues. V lost 0 bases to trimming and J lost 1 base, with 14 bases between them.

The rearrangement joins TRBV5-1 to TRBJ2-7; 11 bases match TRBD2. Trimming at V came to 4 bases and at J to 4 bases, leaving 13 bases not matched to a gene. The length of the CDR3 is 17 residues. Germline V gene lookup returns CDR1 SGHRS and CDR2 YFSETQ. CDR3 coding DNA: TGCGCCAGCAGCCGGCAGACTAGCGGGGAGGATTTTTACGAGCAGTACTTC. This gives the protein CASSRQTSGEDFYEQYF.